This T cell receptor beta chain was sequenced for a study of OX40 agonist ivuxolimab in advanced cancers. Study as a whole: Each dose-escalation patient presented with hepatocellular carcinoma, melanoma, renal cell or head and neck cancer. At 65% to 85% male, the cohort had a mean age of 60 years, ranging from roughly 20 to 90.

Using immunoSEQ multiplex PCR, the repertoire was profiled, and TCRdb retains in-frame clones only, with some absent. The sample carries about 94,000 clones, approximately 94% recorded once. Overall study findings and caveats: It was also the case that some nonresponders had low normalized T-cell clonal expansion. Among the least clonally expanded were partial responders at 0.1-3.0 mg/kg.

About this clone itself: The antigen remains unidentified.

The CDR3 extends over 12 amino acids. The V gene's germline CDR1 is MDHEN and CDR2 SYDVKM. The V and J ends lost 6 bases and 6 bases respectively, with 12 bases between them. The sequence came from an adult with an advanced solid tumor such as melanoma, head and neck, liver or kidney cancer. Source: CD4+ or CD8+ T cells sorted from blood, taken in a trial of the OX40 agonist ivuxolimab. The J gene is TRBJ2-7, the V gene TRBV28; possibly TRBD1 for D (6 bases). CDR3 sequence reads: CASRGQFGEQYF. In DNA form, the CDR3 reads TGTGCCAGCAGAGGACAGTTCGGCGAGCAGTACTTC.